One and the same sample provided the 23 T cell receptor beta chains below, sequenced in a study of graft-versus-host responses after intestinal transplantation. TCRdb's table, derived via immunoSEQ multiplex PCR, lists solely in-frame clones and lacks some. The sample lists 71,000 or so clones, about 92% seen once, with 1.3% in the top ten. These receptors lack a known antigen. The sequencing here drew on unstimulated CD8+ T cells sorted from spleen or lymph node cells, taken before intestinal transplant. Source of these receptors: a human donor who received an intestinal transplant.

The DNA for the CDR3 is TGCGCCAGCTCACTCCCGGGACATGGAAACACCATATATTTT. Encoded protein: CASSLPGHGNTIYF. The V gene is TRBV5-1, the J gene TRBJ1-3; possibly TRBD1 for D (6 bases). This CDR3 contains 14 residues. V lost 7 bases to trimming and J lost 3 bases, with 14 bases between them. Per germline, CDR1 SGHRS and CDR2 YFSETQ.

The chain has TRBV6-1 and TRBJ2-6; no definite D call. Looked up from germline, CDR1 is MNHNS and CDR2 is SASEGT. The V end lost 7 bases, the J end lost 0 bases, and 7 bases lay between the germline ends. The CDR3 covers 14 residues. CDR3: CASTRNSGANVLTF. The CDR3 DNA reads as TGTGCCAGCACCAGGAACTCTGGGGCCAACGTCCTGACTTTC.

This sequence joins TRBV13 and TRBJ1-6, with TRBD1 identical over 9 bases. The germline V gene has CDR1 PRHDT and CDR2 FYEKMQ (reference sequence). V was pared by 5 bases and J by 7 bases, with 6 bases of the junction left unmatched. CDR3 length: 15 amino acids. In DNA, the CDR3 is TGTGCCAGCAGCAAAAGGACAGGGGTAAATTCACCCCTCCACTTT. This codes for CASSKRTGVNSPLHF.

This clone was seen once. The chain links TRBV5-1 to TRBJ1-2, with a weak D call TRBD1 (6 bases). Germline V gene data show CDR1 as SGHRS and CDR2 as YFSETQ. V lost 4 bases, J lost 3 bases, and 13 bases lay in between. The CDR3 is made up of 14 amino acids. The DNA for the CDR3 is TGCGCCAGCAGCAAAAACAGGGTAGACTATGGCTACACCTTC. Amino acids: CASSKNRVDYGYTF.

This chain links TRBV4-1 with TRBJ2-7; 10 nucleotides align to TRBD1. The CDR3 sequence is 15 residues long. The J segment lost 4 bases and the V segment lost 3 bases, leaving 6 bases of the junction unmatched. Germline values: CDR1 MGHRA, CDR2 YSYEKL. The chain's CDR3 is CASSQAGTGVYEQYF. The CDR3 DNA is TGCGCCAGCAGCCAGGCCGGGACAGGGGTTTACGAGCAGTACTTC.

This chain joins TRBV5-1 and TRBJ2-1; 10 nucleotides line up with TRBD2. Germline trimming cut 0 bases from V and 5 bases from J; bases unmatched to any gene: 2. The CDR3 spans 15 residues. In germline, CDR1 is SGHRS, CDR2 YFSETQ. The CDR3 DNA reads TGCGCCAGCAGCTTGGGGACTAGCGGCGACAATGAGCAGTTCTTC. This codes for CASSLGTSGDNEQFF.

The rearrangement uses TRBV4-1 and TRBJ2-6; 12 bases match TRBD1. Germline CDR1 is MGHRA and CDR2 is YSYEKL. V lost 4 bases and J lost 4; bases outside the gene matches: 11. This CDR3 has 19 amino acids. In DNA, the CDR3 is TGCGCCAGCAGCCCGAGGCCGGGACAGGGGGCGGCCGGGGCCAACGTCCTGACTTTC. Its translation is CASSPRPGQGAAGANVLTF.

The chain is built from TRBV5-1 and TRBJ1-1; 7 nucleotides agree with TRBD1. Per the germline V gene, CDR1 is SGHRS and CDR2 is YFSETQ. This CDR3 has 14 amino acids. J gave up 3 bases and V 4 bases, and 6 bases lay outside the gene matches. The CDR3 DNA sequence: TGCGCCAGCAGCCAAAGACAGGGAGACACTGAAGCTTTCTTT. Its protein is CASSQRQGDTEAFF.

This chain connects TRBV6-4 to TRBJ2-3, with a possible D match to TRBD2 (5 bases). The CDR3 loop spans 14 amino acids. Trimming left V 0 bases short and J 3 bases short, with 7 bases between. CDR1 is MRHNA, CDR2 SNTAGT, per germline. CDR3 DNA sequence: TGTGCCAGCAGTGACTCCCCGGGGACAGATACGCAGTATTTT. This gives the protein CASSDSPGTDTQYF.

V usage is TRBV5-4 and J usage is TRBJ1-1; TRBD1 aligns across 10 bases. The CDR3 spans 14 residues. Germline CDR1 is SGHNT and CDR2 is YYREEE (reference sequence). J gave up 3 bases and V 3 bases, and 2 bases lay outside the gene matches. The CDR3 coding sequence is TGTGCCAGCAGCTCAGGACAGGGGGACACTGAAGCTTTCTTT. Its protein product is CASSSGQGDTEAFF. The full variable domain, with the rest looked up from reference TRBV5-4 and TRBJ1-1, is ETGVTQSPTHLIKTRGQQVTLRCSSQSGHNTVSWYQQALGQGPQFIFQYYREEENGRGNFPPRFSGLQFPNYSSELNVNALELDDSALYLCASSSGQGDTEAFFGQGTRLTVV.

V gene TRBV6-5 combines with J gene TRBJ1-2, with TRBD1 as a possible D gene (5 bases). Germline V CDR1 and CDR2: MNHEY, SVGAGI. V was clipped by 5 bases and J by 3 bases, with 7 bases between them. The CDR3 length is 12 residues. The CDR3 spells CASSDRHYGYTF. The CDR3 nucleotides read TGTGCCAGCAGTGACAGACACTATGGCTACACCTTC.

This CDR3 reads CASSEGAGGAYEQYF. CDR3 nucleotide sequence: TGTGCCAGCAGCGAGGGGGCGGGGGGAGCCTACGAGCAGTACTTC. The chain carries TRBV9 and TRBJ2-7; the D gene is possibly TRBD2 (8 bases). The germline gives CDR1 SGDLS, CDR2 YYNGEE. The CDR3 has 15 residues. The germline V and J ends were trimmed by 3 bases and 2 bases, with 15 bases remaining between them.

A few counts support this clone. The rearrangement joins TRBV5-6 to TRBJ1-2, with TRBD1 identical over 11 bases. The CDR3 is 14 amino acids. CDR1 and CDR2 from the germline V gene are SGHDT and YYEEEE. V lost 6 bases and J lost 4; bases outside the gene matches: 5. In nucleotides, the CDR3 is TGTGCCAGCAACACCGGGACAGGGGGCTATGGCTACACCTTC. It is translated as CASNTGTGGYGYTF.

This chain joins TRBV2 and TRBJ2-3; D might be TRBD2 (7 bases). The CDR3 length is 13 residues. In germline, CDR1 is SNHLY, CDR2 FYNNEI. V lost 11 bases, J lost 4 bases, and 16 bases lay in between. CDR3 residues: CAAFGGPPDTQYF. For the CDR3, the DNA is TGTGCCGCGTTCGGGGGGCCCCCAGATACGCAGTATTTT. Variable domain in full (rest from reference TRBV2 and TRBJ2-3): EPEVTQTPSHQVTQMGQEVILRCVPISNHLYFYWYRQILGQKVEFLVSFYNNEISEKSEIFDDQFSVERPDGSNFTLKIRSTKLEDSAMYFCAAFGGPPDTQYFGPGTRLTVL.

The chain couples TRBV13 to TRBJ2-7, with D hard to call. The CDR3 runs 13 residues. CDR1 PRHDT and CDR2 FYEKMQ come from the germline V gene (reference sequence). The V gene lost 3 bases and the J gene lost 2 bases, with 8 bases spanning the gap. The CDR3 DNA reads as TGTGCCAGCAGCTTCCGGGTCCCCTACGAGCAGTACTTC. Translation gives CASSFRVPYEQYF.

To note about this clone: A read error may account for a junction end that differs from germline. The chain couples TRBV27 to TRBJ1-6; 9 nucleotides agree with TRBD1. Germline V lookup: CDR1 MNHEY, CDR2 SMNVEV (reference sequence). The CDR3 sequence is 16 residues long. CDR3 nucleotide sequence: TGTGCCAGCCCCAAAGGGGACAGGGTCTATAATTCACCCCCCCACTTT. Translating it yields CASPKGDRVYNSPPHF.

Written as DNA, the CDR3 is TGTGCCAGCAGCTTCGGGGGGGCGCGGAGCGAGCAGTACTTC. Its protein is CASSFGGARSEQYF. The chain couples TRBV7-6 to TRBJ2-7, with 8 bases aligning to TRBD2. The V segment lost 3 bases and the J segment 6 bases; nucleotides outside the gene matches: 7. The CDR3 consists of 14 residues. Looked up from germline, CDR1 is SGHVS and CDR2 is FNYEAQ. Full variable domain (missing parts from reference TRBV7-6 and TRBJ2-7): GAGVSQSPRYKVTKRGQDVALRCDPISGHVSLYWYRQALGQGPEFLTYFNYEAQQDKSGLPNDRFSAERPEGSISTLTIQRTEQRDSAMYRCASSFGGARSEQYFGPGTRLTVT.

The chain couples TRBV9 to TRBJ2-7, with a possible D match to TRBD1 (6 bases). Germline values: CDR1 SGDLS, CDR2 YYNGEE. There are 14 residues in the CDR3. The V end was cut by 3 bases, the J end by 2 bases, with 12 bases between. CDR3 DNA sequence: TGTGCCAGCAGCGCGTCCGGGACACCCTACGAGCAGTACTTC. Protein: CASSASGTPYEQYF.

The genes are TRBV27 and TRBJ1-2; 8 bases agree with TRBD1. This CDR3 has 13 amino acids. Trimming took 3 bases from V and 6 from J; bases not matched to a gene: 3. CDR1 MNHEY and CDR2 SMNVEV come from the germline V gene (reference sequence). The DNA for the CDR3 is TGTGCCAGCAGTTTGGCAGGGGGCAATGGCTACACCTTC. Its protein is CASSLAGGNGYTF.

This clone was seen just once. The V gene is TRBV4-2, the J gene TRBJ1-1, with D perhaps TRBD1 (5 bases). Per germline, CDR1 LGHNA and CDR2 YNFKEQ. The CDR3 consists of 15 residues. With 0 bases removed from V and 4 bases from J, the gap between germline ends came to 12 bases. Here the CDR3 reads CASSQDGGGRTEAFF. In nucleotides, the CDR3 is TGTGCCAGCAGCCAAGATGGGGGAGGCCGCACTGAAGCTTTCTTT.

The V call is TRBV19, the J call TRBJ2-5, with a weak D call TRBD1 (6 bases). Germline V gives CDR1 LNHDA, CDR2 SQIVND (reference sequence). The CDR3 length is 12 residues. Trimming stripped 6 bases from V and 5 bases from J, with 10 bases between. CDR3 loop: CASSPTGETQYF. The CDR3 nucleotides read TGTGCCAGTAGCCCCACAGGGGAGACCCAGTACTTC.

The genes are TRBV6-5 and TRBJ2-7; TRBD2 is a possible D gene (5 bases). The CDR3 loop spans 15 amino acids. The germline V gene encodes CDR1 MNHEY and CDR2 SVGAGI. The V gene lost 2 bases and the J gene lost 4 bases, with 15 bases spanning the gap. DNA for the CDR3: TGTGCCAGCAGTTACGCGGTCTTGGGCGGGTACGAGCAGTACTTC. Protein: CASSYAVLGGYEQYF.

The chain couples TRBV13 to TRBJ1-4; no reliable D call. Germline V gene data show CDR1 as PRHDT and CDR2 as FYEKMQ (reference sequence). Trimming took off 0 bases at V and 8 bases at J, with 13 bases between the two ends. The CDR3 has 15 amino acids. The CDR3 coding sequence is TGTGCCAGCAGCTTAGGTCCAGGCGCGGGAGAAAAACTGTTTTTT. Its translation: CASSLGPGAGEKLFF.